This TCR beta chain was sequenced during a study of PD-1 blockade in classical Hodgkin lymphoma. Study as a whole: Once every 2 weeks, patients received intravenous nivolumab at 3 mg/kg. Study observations and caveats: Relative to healthy donors, newly diagnosed patients reportedly had lower baseline TCR diversity, which was reported as lower still in relapsed/refractory patients.

CDR3 size: 14 residues. Germline assignment: CDR1 SGHRS and CDR2 YFSETQ. The V and J ends lost 3 bases and 1 base respectively, with 10 bases between them. To note about this clone: The antigen is unknown.

Time point meaning: cycle 4 day 1 (C4D1), after more than 5 weeks of nivolumab. Every patient relapsed after autologous stem cell transplantation, and brentuximab vedotin exposure varied. Clones were read by immunoSEQ multiplex PCR, and TCRdb kept only the in-frame ones, dropping some. The sample has some 90,000 clones, around 78% seen once. This TCR came from a human donor with classical Hodgkin lymphoma. The rearrangement links TRBV5-1 to TRBJ1-1; D not resolved. The material was peripheral blood mononuclear cells (PBMCs), obtained before the fourth cycle of nivolumab. The CDR3 reads CASSYFNPNTEAFF. The CDR3 bases are TGCGCCAGCAGCTACTTTAACCCGAACACTGAAGCTTTCTTT.